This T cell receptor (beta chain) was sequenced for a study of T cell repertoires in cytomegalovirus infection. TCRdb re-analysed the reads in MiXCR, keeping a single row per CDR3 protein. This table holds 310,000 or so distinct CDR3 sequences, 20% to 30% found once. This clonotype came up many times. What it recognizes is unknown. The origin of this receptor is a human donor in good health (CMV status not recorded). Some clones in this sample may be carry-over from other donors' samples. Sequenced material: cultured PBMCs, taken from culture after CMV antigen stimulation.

This CDR3 reads CASSADRDPLNQPQHF. CDR3 coding DNA: TGTGCCAGCAGTGCCGACAGAGATCCACTCAATCAGCCCCAGCATTTT. V gene TRBV12-3 or TRBV12-4 combines with J gene TRBJ1-5; tentative D call: TRBD1 (5 bases). The CDR3 is 16 amino acids. V gave up 5 bases and J gave up 3 bases, with 17 bases separating them.